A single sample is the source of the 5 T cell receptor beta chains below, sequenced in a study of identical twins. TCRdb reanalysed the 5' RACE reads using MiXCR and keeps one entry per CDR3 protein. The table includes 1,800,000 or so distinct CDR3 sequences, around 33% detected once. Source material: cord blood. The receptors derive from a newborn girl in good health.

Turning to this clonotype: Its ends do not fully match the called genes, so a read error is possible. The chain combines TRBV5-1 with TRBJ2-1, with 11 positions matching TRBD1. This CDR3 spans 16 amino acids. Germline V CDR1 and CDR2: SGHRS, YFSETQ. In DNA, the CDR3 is TGCACCAGCAGACGATCCGGGACAGGGGGTTACAATGAGCAGTTCTTC. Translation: CTSRRSGTGGYNEQFF.

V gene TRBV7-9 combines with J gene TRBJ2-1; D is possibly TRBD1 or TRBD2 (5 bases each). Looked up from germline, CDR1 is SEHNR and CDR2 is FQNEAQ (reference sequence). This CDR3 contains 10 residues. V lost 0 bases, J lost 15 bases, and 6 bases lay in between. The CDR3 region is CASSLAGGFF. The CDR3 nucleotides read TGTGCCAGCAGCTTAGCTGGGGGGTTCTTC.

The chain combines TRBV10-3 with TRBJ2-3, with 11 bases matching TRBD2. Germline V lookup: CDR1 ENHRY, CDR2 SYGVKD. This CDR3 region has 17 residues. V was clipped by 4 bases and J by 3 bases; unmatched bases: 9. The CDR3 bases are TGTGCCATCAGTGGGCAGCTACTAGCGGGAGTGACAGATACGCAGTATTTT. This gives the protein CAISGQLLAGVTDTQYF.

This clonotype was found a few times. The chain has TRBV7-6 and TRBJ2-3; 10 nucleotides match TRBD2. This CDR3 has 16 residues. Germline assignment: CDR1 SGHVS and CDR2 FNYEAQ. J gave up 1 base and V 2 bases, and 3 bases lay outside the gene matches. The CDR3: CASSLFTSGGTDTQYF. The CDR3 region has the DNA TGTGCCAGCAGCTTATTCACTAGCGGGGGCACAGATACGCAGTATTTT.

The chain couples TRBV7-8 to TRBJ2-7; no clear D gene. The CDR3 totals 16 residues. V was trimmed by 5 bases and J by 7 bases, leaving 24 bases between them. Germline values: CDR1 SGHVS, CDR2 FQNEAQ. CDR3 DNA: TGTGCCAGCAGCCCGAGAAGGGTAACGTCCTACAATGAGCAGTACTTC. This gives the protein CASSPRRVTSYNEQYF.